Shown below are 2 T cell receptor beta chains from a single sample sequenced in a study of beta chain features in type 1 diabetes (dated by TCRdb to 2017 to 2018). Library preparation used the immunoSEQ multiplex PCR assay. The entire isolated RNA was reverse transcribed using the High Capacity cDNA Reverse Transcription Kit, and thus expressed TCRB transcripts were sequenced. Held by TCRdb, this immuneACCESS table contains in-frame sequences only and omits some clones. Under half of the omission traces to an unresolved V gene where checked; the cause of the rest is unknown. Recorded for this sample are 250,000 or so clones; around 68% of them occurred a single time. In total, the top ten clones hold around 0.05% of the sample. Sample: naive CD4+ T cells from blood. Taken with the paper, the label for cell subset or site translates to: true naive CD4+ T cells. Receptors originate from a man between 25 and 39 years old in good health.

This clone has just one count. This chain connects TRBV25-1 to TRBJ2-5; TRBD2 aligns across 7 bases. This CDR3 spans 15 amino acids. V gave up 1 base and J gave up 3 bases; unmatched junction bases: 5. The V gene's germline CDR1 is MGHDK and CDR2 SYGVNS. The CDR3 here is CASSESSGSKETQYF. CDR3 in DNA: TGTGCCAGCAGTGAATCTAGCGGCAGCAAAGAGACCCAGTACTTC.

This clone was seen more than once but under ten times. The CDR3 DNA reads TGTGCCAGCAGTCCCGGTGCTAGCGGGAGCTACGAGCAGTACTTC. It encodes CASSPGASGSYEQYF. The chain links TRBV2 to TRBJ2-7; 10 nucleotides agree with TRBD2. Unmatched junction bases numbered 7, after V lost 5 bases and J lost 3 bases. Germline-derived CDR1 and CDR2 are SNHLY and FYNNEI. The CDR3 is 15 residues long.